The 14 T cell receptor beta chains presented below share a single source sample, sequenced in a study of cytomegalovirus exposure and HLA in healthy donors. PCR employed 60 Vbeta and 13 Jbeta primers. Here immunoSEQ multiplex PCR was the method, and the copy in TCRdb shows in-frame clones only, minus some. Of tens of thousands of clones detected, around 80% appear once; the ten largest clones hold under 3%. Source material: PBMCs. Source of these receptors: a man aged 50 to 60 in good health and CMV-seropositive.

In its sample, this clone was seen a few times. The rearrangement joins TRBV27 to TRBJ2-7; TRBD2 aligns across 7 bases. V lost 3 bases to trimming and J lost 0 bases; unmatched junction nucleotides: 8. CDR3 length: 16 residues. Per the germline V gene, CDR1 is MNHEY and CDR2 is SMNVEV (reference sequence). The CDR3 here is CASSFSSGISSYEQYF. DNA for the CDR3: TGTGCCAGCAGTTTCTCCAGCGGGATCAGCTCCTACGAGCAGTACTTC.

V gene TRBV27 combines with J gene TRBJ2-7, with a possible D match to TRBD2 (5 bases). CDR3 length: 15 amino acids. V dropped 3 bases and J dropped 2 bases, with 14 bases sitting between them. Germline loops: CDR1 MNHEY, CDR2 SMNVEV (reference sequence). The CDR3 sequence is CASSLARDQPYEQYF. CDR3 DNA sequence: TGTGCCAGCAGTTTGGCTCGGGATCAGCCCTACGAGCAGTACTTC.

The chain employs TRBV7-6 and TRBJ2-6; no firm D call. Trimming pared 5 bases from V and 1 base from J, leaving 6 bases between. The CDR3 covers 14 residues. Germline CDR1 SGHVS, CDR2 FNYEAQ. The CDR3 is CASSPLSGANVLTF. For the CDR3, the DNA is TGTGCCAGCAGCCCCCTTTCTGGGGCCAACGTCCTGACTTTC.

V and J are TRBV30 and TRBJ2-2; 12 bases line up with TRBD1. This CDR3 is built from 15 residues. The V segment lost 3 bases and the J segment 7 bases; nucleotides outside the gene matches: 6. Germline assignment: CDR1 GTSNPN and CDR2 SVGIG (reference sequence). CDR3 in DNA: TGTGCCTGGAGCGGGACAGGGGGCGCAGGCGGGGAGCTGTTTTTT. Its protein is CAWSGTGGAGGELFF.

CDR3 region: CASSSSGVTEAFF. Written as DNA, the CDR3 is TGTGCCAGCAGCTCCTCAGGGGTTACTGAAGCTTTCTTT. The rearrangement links TRBV6-6 to TRBJ1-1; possible D gene TRBD1, 6 bases. The CDR3 consists of 13 residues. Trimming cost V 6 bases and J 5 bases, with 13 bases left between them. Germline V lookup: CDR1 MNHNY, CDR2 SVGAGI (reference sequence).

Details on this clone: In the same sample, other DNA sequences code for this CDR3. Here the CDR3 reads CASSQRQGGTNEKLFF. The CDR3 DNA reads as TGTGCCAGTAGCCAACGACAGGGAGGAACTAATGAAAAACTGTTTTTT. This chain joins TRBV13 and TRBJ1-4, with 7 bases aligning to TRBD1. Germline-derived CDR1 and CDR2 are PRHDT and FYEKMQ (reference sequence). The CDR3 runs 16 residues. V lost 9 bases, J lost 1 base, and 11 bases stayed unmatched.

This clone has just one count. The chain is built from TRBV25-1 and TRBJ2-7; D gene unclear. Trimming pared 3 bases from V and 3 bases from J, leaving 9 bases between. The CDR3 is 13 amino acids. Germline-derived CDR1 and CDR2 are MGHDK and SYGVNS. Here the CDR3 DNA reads TGTGCCAGCAGTGACTCCCCCCTCTACGAGCAGTACTTC. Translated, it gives CASSDSPLYEQYF.

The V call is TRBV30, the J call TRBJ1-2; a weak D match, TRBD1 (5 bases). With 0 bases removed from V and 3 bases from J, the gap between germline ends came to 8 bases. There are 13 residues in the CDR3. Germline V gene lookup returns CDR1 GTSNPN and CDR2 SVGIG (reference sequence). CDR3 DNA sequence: TGTGCCTGGAGTGTTGGAGGGGACTATGGCTACACCTTC. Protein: CAWSVGGDYGYTF. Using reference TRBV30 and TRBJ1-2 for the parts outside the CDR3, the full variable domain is SQTIHQWPATLVQPVGSPLSLECTVEGTSNPNLYWYRQAAGRGLQLLFYSVGIGQISSEVPQNLSASRPQDRQFILSSKKLLLSDSGFYLCAWSVGGDYGYTFGSGTRLTVV.

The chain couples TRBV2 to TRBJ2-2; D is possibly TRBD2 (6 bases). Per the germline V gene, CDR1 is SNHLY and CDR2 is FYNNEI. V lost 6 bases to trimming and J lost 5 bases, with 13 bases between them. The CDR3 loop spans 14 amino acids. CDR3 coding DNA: TGTGCCAGCAGCAATCTAGCGCAGACCGGGGAGCTGTTTTTT. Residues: CASSNLAQTGELFF.

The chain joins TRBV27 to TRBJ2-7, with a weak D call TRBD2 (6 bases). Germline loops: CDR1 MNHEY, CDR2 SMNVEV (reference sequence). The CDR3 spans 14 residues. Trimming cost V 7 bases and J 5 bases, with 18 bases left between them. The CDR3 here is CASKNGGIWNEQYF. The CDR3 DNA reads TGTGCCAGCAAAAACGGGGGAATCTGGAACGAGCAGTACTTC.

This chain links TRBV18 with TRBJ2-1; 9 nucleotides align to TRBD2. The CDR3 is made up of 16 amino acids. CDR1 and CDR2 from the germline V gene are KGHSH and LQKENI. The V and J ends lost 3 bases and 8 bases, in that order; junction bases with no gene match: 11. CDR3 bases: TGTGCCAGCTCACCTAATCTAGTAGCGGGAGATCATGAGCAGTTCTTC. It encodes CASSPNLVAGDHEQFF.

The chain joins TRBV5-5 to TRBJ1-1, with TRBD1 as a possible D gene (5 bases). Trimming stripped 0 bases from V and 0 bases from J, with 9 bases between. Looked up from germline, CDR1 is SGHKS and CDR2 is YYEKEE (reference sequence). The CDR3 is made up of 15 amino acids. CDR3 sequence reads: CASSLGPTVNTEAFF. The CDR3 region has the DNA TGTGCCAGCAGCTTGGGTCCGACAGTGAACACTGAAGCTTTCTTT.

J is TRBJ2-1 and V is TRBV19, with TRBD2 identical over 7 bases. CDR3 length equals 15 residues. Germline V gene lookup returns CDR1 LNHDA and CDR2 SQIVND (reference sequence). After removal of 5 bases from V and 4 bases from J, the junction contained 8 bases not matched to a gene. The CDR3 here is CASSYPGLQYNEQFF. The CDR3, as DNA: TGTGCCAGTAGTTACCCGGGACTACAATACAATGAGCAGTTCTTC.

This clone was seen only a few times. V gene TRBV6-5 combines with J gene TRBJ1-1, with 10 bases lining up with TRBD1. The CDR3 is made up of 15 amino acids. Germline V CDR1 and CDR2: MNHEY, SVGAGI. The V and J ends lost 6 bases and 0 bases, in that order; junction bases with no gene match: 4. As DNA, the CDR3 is TGTGCCAGCAGCCGGGACAGGGGACTGAACACTGAAGCTTTCTTT. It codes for CASSRDRGLNTEAFF.